The next 15 T cell receptor beta chains were all read from a single sample in a study of PD-1 and CTLA-4 blockade in melanoma. Some clones are missing from TCRdb's copy, which holds only in-frame ones; the method was immunoSEQ multiplex PCR. This sample has 6,000 to 8,500 clones, with roughly 80% found just once. Specimen: CD8+ T cells from peripheral blood, collected before anti-PD-1 treatment. These receptors originate from a human donor with melanoma.

This chain uses TRBV11-3 with TRBJ1-1, with TRBD1 as a possible D gene (6 bases). Between the trimmed V and J ends, which lost 0 bases and 0 bases, there was a span of 8 bases. Germline V gene data show CDR1 as SGHNT and CDR2 as YENEEA. The CDR3 extends over 15 amino acids. In nucleotides, the CDR3 is TGTGCCAGCAGCTTAGATGAGGGGGTGAACACTGAAGCTTTCTTT. Protein sequence: CASSLDEGVNTEAFF.

CDR3 bases: TGTGCCAGCAGCGTAGGATCGTATGGCTACACCTTC. Encoded protein: CASSVGSYGYTF. This chain uses TRBV9 with TRBJ1-2; D is ambiguous. Deletions cut 0 bases from V and 5 bases from J, with 5 bases between. Germline V gives CDR1 SGDLS, CDR2 YYNGEE. The CDR3 runs to 12 residues. Drawing the rest from reference TRBV9 and TRBJ1-2, the complete variable domain is DSGVTQTPKHLITATGQRVTLRCSPRSGDLSVYWYQQSLDQGLQFLIQYYNGEERAKGNILERFSAQQFPDLHSELNLSSLELGDSALYFCASSVGSYGYTFGSGTRLTVV.

CDR3 in amino acids: CASSLRAGANVLTF. In DNA form, the CDR3 reads TGTGCCAGCAGTCTTAGGGCTGGGGCCAACGTCCTGACTTTC. The chain couples TRBV11-3 to TRBJ2-6; no firm D call. The germline gives CDR1 SGHNT, CDR2 YENEEA. The CDR3 contains 14 residues. The V gene lost 6 bases and the J gene lost 2 bases, with 8 bases spanning the gap.

This clone has only one observation. The gene calls are TRBV30 and TRBJ2-1; the match to TRBD2 covers 7 bases. V dropped 1 base and J dropped 2; count of bases not matched to a gene: 5. This CDR3 spans 15 amino acids. Per germline, CDR1 GTSNPN and CDR2 SVGIG (reference sequence). The CDR3 loop reads CAWSASGSAYNEQFF. CDR3 nucleotides: TGTGCCTGGAGTGCTAGCGGTTCAGCCTACAATGAGCAGTTCTTC.

The chain combines TRBV11-3 with TRBJ2-1, with no clear D. Germline CDR1 is SGHNT and CDR2 is YENEEA. Trimming shortened V by 5 bases and J by 7 bases, and 12 bases separated the two germline ends. CDR3 length: 13 amino acids. The CDR3 sequence is CASSPSVGNEQFF. The CDR3 region has the DNA TGTGCCAGCAGCCCATCAGTAGGGAATGAGCAGTTCTTC.

The chain links TRBV13 to TRBJ2-7; no reliable D call. Looked up from germline, CDR1 is PRHDT and CDR2 is FYEKMQ (reference sequence). The CDR3 has 12 amino acids. V lost 2 bases and J 3 bases, leaving 5 bases between the germline ends. CDR3 sequence (DNA): TGTGCCAGCAGCTTAAAAGGCTACGAGCAGTACTTC. Its protein is CASSLKGYEQYF.

In this sample, this clone turned up a few times. The rearrangement joins TRBV11-3 to TRBJ1-1; D uncertain. The germline V and J ends were trimmed by 6 bases and 0 bases, with 11 bases remaining between them. Germline CDR1 is SGHNT and CDR2 is YENEEA. This CDR3 is 14 amino acids long. The CDR3 DNA sequence: TGTGCCAGCAGAGGGAGGACGATGAACACTGAAGCTTTCTTT. Protein product: CASRGRTMNTEAFF.

J is TRBJ2-7 and V is TRBV5-5, with 9 bases fitting TRBD1. This CDR3 spans 16 amino acids. The germline gives CDR1 SGHKS, CDR2 YYEKEE (reference sequence). Trimming removed 4 bases from V and 6 bases from J; junction bases left unmatched: 14. CDR3 nucleotides: TGTGCCAGCAGCATGGGACAGGGTGTTTCGTCGGTCGAGCAGTACTTC. Its translation is CASSMGQGVSSVEQYF.

The chain uses TRBV6-5 and TRBJ1-1; TRBD1 agrees at 8 bases. The CDR3 has 15 amino acids. Unmatched junction bases numbered 6, after V lost 6 bases and J lost 0 bases. The V gene's germline CDR1 is MNHEY and CDR2 SVGAGI. CDR3: CASRRDRWVNTEAFF. CDR3 bases: TGTGCCAGCAGGAGGGACAGGTGGGTGAACACTGAAGCTTTCTTT.

As DNA, the CDR3 is TGCGCCAGCAGTGAGTCGGAAGACAAGCCCTACGAGCAGTACTTC. This gives the protein CASSESEDKPYEQYF. The chain carries TRBV10-2 and TRBJ2-7, with unresolved D. The CDR3 covers 15 residues. V was shortened by 0 bases and J by 2 bases, with 11 bases between the two germline ends. CDR1 and CDR2 (germline): WSHSY, SAAADI.

V is TRBV6-2 or TRBV6-3 and J is TRBJ2-7, with D uncertain. CDR1 and CDR2 (germline): MNHEY, SVGEGT. V was trimmed by 2 bases and J by 3 bases, leaving 11 bases between them. The CDR3 runs 14 residues. DNA for the CDR3: TGTGCCAGCAGTTACGACACCCCACACTACGAGCAGTACTTC. This encodes CASSYDTPHYEQYF.

The chain links TRBV5-1 to TRBJ2-6, with no clear D. Germline V gene lookup returns CDR1 SGHRS and CDR2 YFSETQ. The V gene lost 0 bases and the J gene lost 0 bases, with 10 bases spanning the gap. The CDR3 sequence is 17 residues long. CDR3 coding DNA: TGCGCCAGCAGCTTGGCCAGTTACGGCTCTGGGGCCAACGTCCTGACTTTC. This gives the protein CASSLASYGSGANVLTF.

V usage is TRBV3-1 (or the pseudogene TRBV3-2) and J usage is TRBJ2-7; tentatively, D is TRBD1 (5 bases). The CDR3 has 14 amino acids. V lost 1 base to trimming and J lost 3 bases, with 10 bases between them. CDR1 LGHDT and CDR2 YNNKEL come from the germline V gene (reference sequence). The CDR3 sequence is CASSQATGNYEQYF. CDR3 bases: TGTGCCAGCAGCCAAGCTACAGGCAACTACGAGCAGTACTTC.

This clone was detected a few times. The chain carries TRBV6-5 and TRBJ2-7; D is undetermined. The CDR3 extends over 11 amino acids. Per germline, CDR1 MNHEY and CDR2 SVGAGI. Trimming left V 0 bases short and J 7 bases short, with 4 bases between. The CDR3 sequence is CASSYSREQYF. DNA of the CDR3: TGTGCCAGCAGTTACTCCAGGGAGCAGTACTTC.

In its sample, this clone was seen a few times. The rearrangement uses TRBV24-1 and TRBJ1-6, with D hard to call. Germline V gene data show CDR1 as KGHDR and CDR2 as SFDVKD. The CDR3 loop spans 13 amino acids. Trimming pared 9 bases from V and 7 bases from J, leaving 12 bases between. CDR3 nucleotide sequence: TGTGCCACCCAGGACCGCACAAATTCACCCCTCCACTTT. Translating gives CATQDRTNSPLHF.